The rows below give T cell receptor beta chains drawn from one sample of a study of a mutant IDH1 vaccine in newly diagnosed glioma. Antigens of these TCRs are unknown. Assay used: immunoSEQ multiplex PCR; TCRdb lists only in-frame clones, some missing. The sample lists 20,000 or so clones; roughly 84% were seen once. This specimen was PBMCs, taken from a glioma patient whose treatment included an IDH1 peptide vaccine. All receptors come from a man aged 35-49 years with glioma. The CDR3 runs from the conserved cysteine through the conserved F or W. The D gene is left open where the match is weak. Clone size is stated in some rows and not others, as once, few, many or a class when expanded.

CDR3aa: CAISDIGRRGSETQYF
d_gene: NA
abundance: NA
v_gene: TRBV10-3

CDR3aa: CASSLTGYEQYF
d_gene: NA
abundance: NA
v_gene: TRBV28

CDR3aa: CASSYYRTGEANEQFF
d_gene: TRBD1
abundance: once
v_gene: TRBV5-1

CDR3aa: CASSYAGDYGYTF
d_gene: NA
abundance: NA
v_gene: TRBV19

CDR3aa: CASSAPRAGDWYHEQFF
d_gene: TRBD2
abundance: NA
v_gene: TRBV25-1

CDR3aa: CASSLTGGENTEAFF
d_gene: TRBD1
abundance: few
v_gene: TRBV13

CDR3aa: CASSQTSGSSYEQYF
d_gene: TRBD2
abundance: NA
v_gene: TRBV7-2

CDR3aa: CASSLGTENQPQHF
d_gene: TRBD1
abundance: NA
v_gene: TRBV11-1

CDR3aa: CASSLGQGLTYEQYF
d_gene: NA
abundance: NA
v_gene: TRBV5-5

CDR3aa: CASSPTRTGSTSGNTIYF
d_gene: TRBD1
abundance: NA
v_gene: TRBV7-9

CDR3aa: CASSGGLRGATDTQYF
d_gene: NA
abundance: NA
v_gene: TRBV5-4

CDR3aa: CASSTGTENVYYEQYF
d_gene: TRBD1
abundance: NA
v_gene: TRBV19

CDR3aa: CASSWRGAGVYSSYEQYF
d_gene: TRBD2
abundance: NA
v_gene: TRBV28

CDR3aa: CASRIEETQYF
d_gene: NA
abundance: NA
v_gene: TRBV2